This T cell receptor (beta chain) was recovered during a study of shared T cell receptors in the human thymus. The protocol was immunoSEQ multiplex PCR, while the TCRdb copy is restricted to in-frame clones and leaves out a portion. The sample lists about 380,000 clones, approximately 95% seen once, with approximately 0.02% in the top ten. V lost 8 bases and J 2 bases, leaving 11 bases between the germline ends. CDR1 is LNHDA, CDR2 SQIVND, per germline (reference sequence). This CDR3 is built from 13 residues. The chain links TRBV19 to TRBJ2-3; weak D call: TRBD1 (5 bases). This TCR derives from a human donor. Sequencing was performed on thymocytes. The CDR3 loop is CASLDRNTDTQYF. CDR3 nucleotides: TGTGCCAGTCTTGACAGAAACACAGATACGCAGTATTTT.